These T cell receptor beta chains were read from a single sample in a study of cytomegalovirus exposure and HLA in healthy donors. Sequencing used immunoSEQ multiplex PCR; TCRdb keeps in-frame clones, though not all of them. This repertoire shows 80,000 to 95,000 clones, 60% to 65% found once; its top ten account for about 2.3%. Sample: PBMCs. The receptors were gathered from a human donor in good health. Both conserved end residues are part of each CDR3. D genes are given only for firm matches. Expanded clones get a size class; other rows say once, few or many, or leave the size out.

clone_size | d_call | j_call | v_call | cdr3_length | cdr3_nt | cdr3_aa
- | - | TRBJ2-5 | TRBV7-3 | 15 | TGTGCCAGCAGCGCAAGGGGAACTAGCCGGGAGACCCAGTACTTC | CASSARGTSRETQYF
few | TRBD1 | TRBJ1-2 | TRBV5-1 | 15 | TGCGCCAGCAGCCCCGTAAACAGGGGGGGCTATGGCTACACCTTC | CASSPVNRGGYGYTF
- | - | TRBJ2-1 | TRBV9 | 13 | TGTGCCAGCAGCGACGCGCAGGGGGGTGAGCAGTTCTTC | CASSDAQGGEQFF
- | TRBD2 | TRBJ2-2 | TRBV9 | 15 | TGTGCCAGCAGCGTAGGAGGACTAGCTCCCGGGGAGCTGTTTTTT | CASSVGGLAPGELFF
- | - | TRBJ1-1 | TRBV7-9 | 13 | TGTGCCAGCAGCTTCGACTTGAACACTGAAGCTTTCTTT | CASSFDLNTEAFF
- | - | TRBJ1-1 | TRBV11-3 | 15 | TGTGCCAGCAGCTTACTAGGCTCCTCGAACACTGAAGCTTTCTTT | CASSLLGSSNTEAFF
- | TRBD1 | TRBJ2-5 | TRBV13 | 14 | TGTGCCAGCAGCTTGACAGGGGGCTTGGAGACCCAGTACTTC | CASSLTGGLETQYF
few | - | TRBJ2-2 | TRBV6-1 | 17 | TGTGCCAGCAGTGAACCCCACTTTTGGGGAGACACCGGGGAGCTGTTTTTT | CASSEPHFWGDTGELFF
- | - | TRBJ1-1 | TRBV5-8 | 15 | TGTGCCAGCAGCCTGTTGGGGCCTTTGAACACTGAAGCTTTCTTT | CASSLLGPLNTEAFF
- | TRBD1 | TRBJ2-2 | TRBV7-9 | 15 | TGTGCCAGCAGCTACACAGGGGGACCCACCGGGGAGCTGTTTTTT | CASSYTGGPTGELFF
- | TRBD1 | TRBJ2-7 | TRBV30 | 17 | TGTGCCTGGAGTGTTGGGAGCTGGGGACAGGGCCTCTACGAGCAGTACTTC | CAWSVGSWGQGLYEQYF
- | - | TRBJ2-7 | TRBV9 | 13 | TGTGCCAGCAGCGTAGAGAGTGGCTACGAGCAGTACTTC | CASSVESGYEQYF
- | TRBD1 | TRBJ1-5 | TRBV7-9 | 15 | TGTGCCAGCAGCTGGGGGGACAGGGATAATCAGCCCCAGCATTTT | CASSWGDRDNQPQHF
few | TRBD1 | TRBJ2-7 | TRBV2 | 15 | TGTGCCAGCAGTTACGGCGGGACAGGGGGCCACGAGCAGTACTTC | CASSYGGTGGHEQYF
- | - | TRBJ2-3 | TRBV4-2 | 14 | TGTGCCAGCAGCCAAGAGACGGGGGAGGATACGCAGTATTTT | CASSQETGEDTQYF
- | TRBD1 | TRBJ2-2 | TRBV19 | 16 | TGTGCCAGTAGACACCCGGGACAGGGGACCACCGGGGAGCTGTTTTTT | CASRHPGQGTTGELFF
- | - | TRBJ1-1 | TRBV9 | 13 | TGTGCCAGTTCGCAGGGGCAGAACACTGAAGCTTTCTTT | CASSQGQNTEAFF
- | TRBD2 | TRBJ2-5 | TRBV6-5 | 15 | TGTGCCAGCAGTTTAGCGGGGGGGCCTGGAGAGACCCAGTACTTC | CASSLAGGPGETQYF
- | - | TRBJ2-2 | TRBV11-3 | 14 | TGTGCCAGCAGCCGTCGGGGAGTCACCGGGGAGCTGTTTTTT | CASSRRGVTGELFF
- | - | TRBJ2-1 | TRBV5-1 | 13 | TGCGCCAGCAGCTTGACTAGCTACAATGAGCAGTTCTTC | CASSLTSYNEQFF
- | TRBD1 | TRBJ2-3 | TRBV18 | 14 | TGTGCCAGCGCCACAGGGGCCACAGGGGATACGCAGTATTTT | CASATGATGDTQYF
few | - | TRBJ1-1 | TRBV5-4 | 13 | TGTGCCAGCAGCTTGGATAGGCAGGGGGAAGCTTTCTTT | CASSLDRQGEAFF
- | - | TRBJ2-7 | TRBV5-1 | 12 | TGCGCCAGCAGCTTGACTCGCTACGAGCAGTACTTC | CASSLTRYEQYF